This is a list of T cell receptor beta chains from one sample in a study of blood T cell repertoires in COVID-19. Data came from immunoSEQ multiplex PCR; TCRdb stores just in-frame clones and leaves some out. The data contain 310,000 or so clones, 90% of them singletons. The specimen was PBMCs or T cells enriched from blood (not recorded which). These TCRs come from a woman between 18 and 30 years old with acute COVID-19. CDR3s include the opening cysteine and the closing phenylalanine or tryptophan. D genes are given only for firm matches. Rows give clone size only sometimes, using once, few, many, or a class for an expanded clone.

clone_size,d_call,j_call,v_call,cdr3_nt,cdr3_aa
.,TRBD2,TRBJ2-1,TRBV29-1,TGCAGCGTTCCCGGGACTAGCGGGATGACCTACAATGAGCAGTTCTTC,CSVPGTSGMTYNEQFF
.,TRBD2,TRBJ2-5,TRBV18,TGTGCCAGCTCACCACCGTCGGGAGGGCAGCAGGAGACCCAGTACTTC,CASSPPSGGQQETQYF
.,.,TRBJ1-2,TRBV18,TGTGCCAGCTCACCGGACACGGTCTATGGCTACACCTTC,CASSPDTVYGYTF
.,.,TRBJ1-4,TRBV20-1,TGCAGTGCTAGTCCAGGGATTCAGGGCTATGAAAAACTGTTTTTT,CSASPGIQGYEKLFF
.,.,TRBJ2-1,TRBV6-5,TGTGCCAGCAGTTACTACCCGGGAGTCCCCTACAATGAGCAGTTCTTC,CASSYYPGVPYNEQFF
.,.,TRBJ2-5,TRBV12-3/TRBV12-4,TGTGCCAGCAGTTTTCGGGTGGAGACCCAGTACTTC,CASSFRVETQYF
.,.,TRBJ1-6,TRBV30,TGTGCCTGCGGTTATAATTCACCCCTCCACTTT,CACGYNSPLHF
.,.,TRBJ2-7,TRBV5-4,TGTGCCAGCTCCCTTGGGGGCGGAACCTCCTACGAGCAGTACTTC,CASSLGGGTSYEQYF
.,TRBD1,TRBJ2-7,TRBV5-1,TGCGCCAGCGGGAGACAGGGTACCTACGAGCAGTACTTC,CASGRQGTYEQYF
once,.,TRBJ1-1,TRBV4-2,TGTGCCAGCAGCCAAGATACTGGCACTGAAGCTTTCTTT,CASSQDTGTEAFF
.,TRBD1,TRBJ1-4,TRBV11-2,TGTGCCAGCAGCTTCGCGTTTGGGGACAGCGGCGAACTGTTTTTT,CASSFAFGDSGELFF
.,TRBD2,TRBJ2-1,TRBV27,TGTGCCAGCAGTTTAGTAGCGGGAGGGCTCTACAATGAGCAGTTCTTC,CASSLVAGGLYNEQFF
.,.,TRBJ1-5,TRBV19,TGTGCCAGTAGTTGGGGGGTTCAGCCCCAGCATTTT,CASSWGVQPQHF
.,.,TRBJ2-7,TRBV18,TGTGCCAGCTCACCAACCGGGAGCTCCTACGAGCAGTACTTC,CASSPTGSSYEQYF
once,TRBD1,TRBJ1-5,TRBV28,TGTGCCAGCAGTCCGTGGACAGGCGGTAATCAGCCCCAGCATTTT,CASSPWTGGNQPQHF
.,TRBD1,TRBJ1-2,TRBV6-5,TGTGCCAGCAGTTACTCCTTCCAGGGGGCCTACTATGGCTACACCTTC,CASSYSFQGAYYGYTF
.,TRBD2,TRBJ2-1,TRBV6-5,TGTGCCAGCGGACGACTAGCGGGAGGGTACAATGAGCAGTTCTTC,CASGRLAGGYNEQFF
.,.,TRBJ1-5,TRBV11-2,TGTGCCAGCAGCTTAGGTGGAGGGGCAGTTGTGGAGCCCCAGCATTTT,CASSLGGGAVVEPQHF
.,.,TRBJ1-5,TRBV28,TGTGCCATCCTTGGGGACAATGAGTATCAGCCCCAGCATTTT,CAILGDNEYQPQHF
.,.,TRBJ2-5,TRBV5-1,TGCGCCAGCAGCTTGAGTCCCTACTCGGAGACCCAGTACTTC,CASSLSPYSETQYF
.,TRBD1,TRBJ2-1,TRBV27,TGTGCCAGCAGTCCCGGACAGGGGAACGACAATGAGCAGTTCTTC,CASSPGQGNDNEQFF
.,.,TRBJ2-1,TRBV6-5,TGTGCCAGCAGCGCCTACAGGGATGGTGAGCAGTTCTTC,CASSAYRDGEQFF
.,TRBD1,TRBJ1-2,TRBV7-2,TGTGCCAGCAGCTTGGGGGAGGCAGGGGGCGAGGTCTACACCTTC,CASSLGEAGGEVYTF
.,.,TRBJ2-5,TRBV10-3,TGTGCCACCACAGATGATGAGACCCAGTACTTC,CATTDDETQYF
.,.,TRBJ2-3,TRBV5-1,TGCGCCAGCAGCTACAACCAAGCAGGAGATACGCAGTATTTT,CASSYNQAGDTQYF
.,.,TRBJ2-1,TRBV5-1,TGCGCCAGCAGCCCGGGTCTGGGGCGGGATAGGATTAATGAGCAGTTCTTC,CASSPGLGRDRINEQFF
.,TRBD1,TRBJ1-2,TRBV5-1,TGCGCCAGCAGCCAGGGACAGGGGGCGCTAAACTATGGCTACACCTTC,CASSQGQGALNYGYTF